The present TCR beta chain was sequenced within a study of blood T cell repertoires in COVID-19. Study information: Material from acute and convalescent COVID-19 was sourced from the United States, Italy and Spain. The cDNA or gDNA used as material had been derived from T cells, B-cell-depleted T cells, or PBMCs.

This CDR3 region has 19 residues. Germline CDR1 SGHVS, CDR2 FQNEAQ. V lost 3 bases, J lost 4 bases, and 17 bases stayed unmatched. The Seattle site enrolled patients during active infection and followed them longitudinally. In the original workflow: Reference gene primers were amplified, and this amplification served to estimate nucleated cell counts. Some clones are missing from TCRdb's copy, which holds only in-frame ones; the method was immunoSEQ multiplex PCR. For V, J and clone size, that table is used; D and trimming come from the DNA. The table has some 110,000 clones, 92% seen once. Sequenced sample: peripheral blood. The gene calls are TRBV7-8 and TRBJ1-4; 7 nucleotides line up with TRBD1. The sequence was collected from a middle-aged man with COVID-19, enrolled during active disease. The CDR3 nucleotides are TGTGCCAGCAGCTTGCTTACGACAGGGACATCTTTGAGTAATGAAAAACTGTTTTTT. Its protein product is CASSLLTTGTSLSNEKLFF.